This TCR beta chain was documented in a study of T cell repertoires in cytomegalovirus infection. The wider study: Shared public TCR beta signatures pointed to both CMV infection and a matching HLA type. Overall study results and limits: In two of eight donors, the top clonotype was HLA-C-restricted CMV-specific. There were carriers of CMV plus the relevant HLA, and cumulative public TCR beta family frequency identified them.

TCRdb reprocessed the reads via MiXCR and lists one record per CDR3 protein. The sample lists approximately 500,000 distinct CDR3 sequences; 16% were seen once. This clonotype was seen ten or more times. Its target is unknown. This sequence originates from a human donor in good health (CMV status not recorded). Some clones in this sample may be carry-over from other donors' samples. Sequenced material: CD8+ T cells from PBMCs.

The CDR3 DNA is TGTGCCAGCAGCCCAACAGGGATGAACACTGAAGCTTTCTTT. Translation: CASSPTGMNTEAFF. The chain uses TRBV6-5 and TRBJ1-1, with D perhaps TRBD1 (6 bases). Looked up from germline, CDR1 is MNHEY and CDR2 is SVGAGI. The CDR3 length is 14 residues. The V end was cut by 6 bases, the J end by 0 bases, with 11 bases between.